The 15 T cell receptor beta chains presented below share a single source sample, sequenced in a study of cytotoxic CD8 clonotypes in ibrutinib-treated CLL. Repertoires were generated with immunoSEQ multiplex PCR, while TCRdb's copy carries only in-frame clones and drops some. Here the sample spans 55,000 to 60,000 clones, roughly 50% being singletons. Sequenced here: PBMCs, sampled at disease progression, from a patient treated with ibrutinib. All receptors derive from a human donor with chronic lymphocytic leukemia.

The chain recombines TRBV28 with TRBJ2-2, with D possibly TRBD1 on 6 matching bases. Germline V gives CDR1 MDHEN, CDR2 SYDVKM. The ends were cut back, 5 bases at V and 3 bases at J, with 13 bases in the middle. The CDR3 contains 15 residues. Here the CDR3 DNA reads TGTGCCAGCAGTCCTGGCAGGGGCTACACCGGGGAGCTGTTTTTT. This gives the protein CASSPGRGYTGELFF.

This clone showed up just a few times. The V call is TRBV28, the J call TRBJ2-3, with D unresolved. Trimming took off 10 bases at V and 0 bases at J, with 11 bases between the two ends. CDR1 is MDHEN and CDR2 is SYDVKM in the germline V gene. The CDR3 is made up of 13 amino acids. The CDR3 reads CATQRGSTDTQYF. In DNA, the CDR3 is TGTGCCACCCAGAGAGGCAGCACAGATACGCAGTATTTT.

This rearrangement joins TRBV9 to TRBJ2-5; 7 nucleotides line up with TRBD1. Germline V lookup: CDR1 SGDLS, CDR2 YYNGEE. The CDR3 totals 14 residues. Germline trimming cut 5 bases from V and 4 bases from J; bases unmatched to any gene: 8. CDR3 residues: CASSLGAGGETQYF. CDR3 in DNA: TGTGCCAGCAGTCTAGGGGCAGGGGGAGAGACCCAGTACTTC.

This clone was recorded at least ten times. This chain joins TRBV25-1 and TRBJ1-3, with TRBD1 identical over 7 bases. Germline lookup yields CDR1 MGHDK and CDR2 SYGVNS. The CDR3 runs 15 residues. The V segment lost 0 bases and the J segment 2 bases; nucleotides outside the gene matches: 1. This CDR3 reads CASSEYDRAGNTIYF. CDR3 nucleotides: TGTGCCAGCAGTGAATATGACAGGGCTGGAAACACCATATATTTT. The complete variable domain, with remaining parts taken from reference TRBV25-1 and TRBJ1-3, reads EADIYQTPRYLVIGTGKKITLECSQTMGHDKMYWYQQDPGMELHLIHYSYGVNSTEKGDLSSESTVSRIRTEHFPLTLESARPSHTSQYLCASSEYDRAGNTIYFGEGSWLTVV.

The V and J genes are TRBV27 and TRBJ2-7; 9 positions agree with TRBD2. The CDR3 sequence is 14 residues long. The J segment lost 0 bases and the V segment lost 8 bases, leaving 5 bases of the junction unmatched. Germline V gene data show CDR1 as MNHEY and CDR2 as SMNVEV (reference sequence). The CDR3 spells CASVPLAGSYEQYF. CDR3 DNA: TGTGCCAGCGTACCACTAGCGGGCTCCTACGAGCAGTACTTC.

CDR3 nucleotides: TGTGCCTGGAGTTTAGGAACACCCCTCCACTTT. It is translated as CAWSLGTPLHF. The chain uses TRBV30 and TRBJ1-6, with unresolved D. Germline loops: CDR1 GTSNPN, CDR2 SVGIG (reference sequence). The CDR3 is made up of 11 amino acids. The germline V and J ends were trimmed by 2 bases and 11 bases, with 7 bases remaining between them.

This clone has a single count. The rearrangement links TRBV30 to TRBJ1-2; 9 positions match TRBD1. The CDR3 is made up of 16 amino acids. Per germline, CDR1 GTSNPN and CDR2 SVGIG (reference sequence). Trimming removed 8 bases from V and 0 bases from J; junction bases left unmatched: 13. Here the CDR3 reads CARQGGWEGANYGYTF. DNA for the CDR3: TGTGCCCGACAGGGGGGCTGGGAAGGAGCTAACTATGGCTACACCTTC.

The CDR3 reads CASSEGAETQYF. DNA of the CDR3: TGTGCCAGCAGTGAGGGCGCCGAGACCCAGTACTTC. The chain links TRBV25-1 to TRBJ2-5; unclear D gene. Germline assignment: CDR1 MGHDK and CDR2 SYGVNS. V dropped 3 bases and J dropped 5 bases, with 7 bases sitting between them. The CDR3 contains 12 residues.

This clone was recorded a few times. The chain joins TRBV30 to TRBJ1-1; D unresolved. CDR1 GTSNPN and CDR2 SVGIG come from the germline V gene (reference sequence). Trimming left V 6 bases short and J 6 bases short, with 11 bases between. The CDR3 is made up of 11 amino acids. The CDR3 protein is CACSTGSEAFF. In DNA form, the CDR3 reads TGTGCCTGTTCTACTGGGTCTGAAGCTTTCTTT. Complete variable domain (other parts from reference TRBV30 and TRBJ1-1): SQTIHQWPATLVQPVGSPLSLECTVEGTSNPNLYWYRQAAGRGLQLLFYSVGIGQISSEVPQNLSASRPQDRQFILSSKKLLLSDSGFYLCACSTGSEAFFGQGTRLTVV.

The CDR3, as DNA: TGTGCCAGCAGCAACACCGGAAACACCATATATTTT. Its protein product is CASSNTGNTIYF. V usage is TRBV13 and J usage is TRBJ1-3; no clear D gene. Germline V gives CDR1 PRHDT, CDR2 FYEKMQ (reference sequence). This CDR3 has 12 amino acids. Trimming cost V 5 bases and J 4 bases, with 6 bases left between them.

The V and J genes are TRBV28 and TRBJ2-5, with 15 nucleotides matching TRBD2. Germline V gene lookup returns CDR1 MDHEN and CDR2 SYDVKM. The CDR3 is 16 amino acids. V gave up 5 bases and J gave up 4 bases; unmatched junction bases: 5. The CDR3 bases are TGTGCCAGCAGTCCCTGGACTAGCGGGAGGGGAGAGACCCAGTACTTC. Translating it yields CASSPWTSGRGETQYF.

In nucleotides, the CDR3 is TGTGCCAGCAGCTTAGAGTGGGTTTTAGGAAACACCATATATTTT. Protein product: CASSLEWVLGNTIYF. The rearrangement joins TRBV7-2 to TRBJ1-3, with D unresolved. The CDR3 is 15 residues long. The ends were cut back, 1 base at V and 4 bases at J, with 11 bases in the middle. Per the germline V gene, CDR1 is SGHTA and CDR2 is FQGNSA. Full variable domain (outside the CDR3, taken from reference TRBV7-2 and TRBJ1-3): GAGVSQSPSNKVTEKGKDVELRCDPISGHTALYWYRQSLGQGLEFLIYFQGNSAPDKSGLPSDRFSAERTGGSVSTLTIQRTQQEDSAVYLCASSLEWVLGNTIYFGEGSWLTVV.

V gene TRBV5-1 combines with J gene TRBJ2-1; the match to TRBD1 covers 9 bases. The trim removed 3 bases at V and 8 bases at J, leaving 9 bases unmatched. Germline values: CDR1 SGHRS, CDR2 YFSETQ. This CDR3 is 15 amino acids long. This chain's CDR3 is CASSWGRTGVDEQFF. CDR3 coding DNA: TGCGCCAGCAGCTGGGGAAGGACAGGGGTGGATGAGCAGTTCTTC.

The V call is TRBV7-6, the J call TRBJ2-3; 8 nucleotides agree with TRBD1. Germline CDR1 and CDR2: SGHVS and FNYEAQ. After removal of 2 bases from V and 2 bases from J, the junction contained 9 bases not matched to a gene. The CDR3 spans 17 residues. The CDR3 sequence is CASSLPSGQGHTDTQYF. As DNA, the CDR3 is TGTGCCAGCAGCTTACCAAGCGGACAGGGTCACACAGATACGCAGTATTTT.

This clone was seen only once. The rearrangement links TRBV9 to TRBJ2-5, with TRBD1 as a possible D gene (6 bases). Trimming took off 4 bases at V and 4 bases at J, with 20 bases between the two ends. The CDR3 has 16 residues. Germline V gene lookup returns CDR1 SGDLS and CDR2 YYNGEE. The CDR3 reads CASSLTAGAVGETQYF. The CDR3 DNA sequence: TGTGCCAGCAGCCTTACGGCAGGGGCGGTTGGAGAGACCCAGTACTTC.